This T cell receptor beta chain was recorded in a study of OX40 agonist ivuxolimab in advanced cancers. Study information: Anti-PD-1, anti-PD-L1 or anti-CTLA-4 therapy given earlier was allowed, and approximately 43% had some. Partial responses were achieved by three patients, one with hepatocellular carcinoma and two with cutaneous melanoma.

This CDR3 has 17 amino acids. Germline-derived CDR1 and CDR2 are SGHVS and FQNEAQ. The germline V and J ends were trimmed by 5 bases and 3 bases, with 23 bases remaining between them. This clone was counted once. Sequencing was performed with immunoSEQ multiplex PCR; in TCRdb, only in-frame clones are kept and a portion is missing. Among about 60,000 clones listed, about 82% were seen once. This specimen consisted of CD4+ or CD8+ T cells sorted from blood, obtained in a trial of the OX40 agonist ivuxolimab. The rearrangement uses TRBV7-8 and TRBJ2-7, with D perhaps TRBD2 (7 bases). The TCR sequence derives from an adult with an advanced solid tumor such as melanoma, head and neck, liver or kidney cancer. CDR3 in amino acids: CASSPLRRSRGGYEQYF. The CDR3 region has the DNA TGTGCCAGCAGCCCTCTTAGGCGATCGAGGGGGGGCTACGAGCAGTACTTC.